Sequencing of this T cell receptor beta chain was carried out in a study of blood T cell repertoires in COVID-19 (TCRdb year 2020). Study-wide context: Samples covering the acute and convalescent phases of COVID-19 were provided by collaborators in the United States, Italy and Spain. The material from the prospective study consisted of cDNA or gDNA derived from T cells, B-cell-depleted T cells, or PBMCs. Subjects who had been exposed to COVID-19, were actively infected with it, or had recovered from it provided the deeply sampled blood TCRbeta repertoires that made up the dataset. A freely available public database, intended as a resource for researchers studying the immune response to SARS-CoV-2, is where the repertoires were released. The samples were drawn from the first 160 participants of the ongoing ImmuneRACE study and from some 1,300 subjects provided by 6 global collaborators. Nearly every sample came with metadata listing a de-identified subject ID, COVID-19 status, age in years and sex. Where HLA class I and class II types were available, the types were taken from metadata supplied by the sample provider, not from assay-based typing. Overall study results and their limits: The quantity of clinical and demographic metadata differed by source and by participant and was supplied without curation.

The immunoSEQ Assay, a bias-controlled multiplex PCR, was used to amplify TCRbeta CDR3 regions from genomic DNA. Per the original workflow: Within the assay, amplification of reference gene primers was used to estimate how many nucleated cells each sample contained. To quantify the absolute abundance of each unique TCRbeta CDR3 rearrangement, sequence reads were collapsed and filtered. Productive Simpson clonality was computed per sample as the square root of Simpson's diversity index over productive rearrangements. This immuneACCESS table, as held by TCRdb, lists in-frame sequences with V and J called but not all clones. Of the missing ones, under half trace to an unresolved V gene in checked studies; the others have no known cause. V and J calls and clone size are copied from that table; D and trimming were computed from the DNA. In all, the sample holds around 78,000 clones, and approximately 88% of those were seen once. The ten largest clones add up to approximately 45% of the sample.

Whole blood was collected in K2EDTA tubes by collaborating institutions according to the institutions' own protocols. For TCRbeta analysis, collaborator samples were shipped as frozen whole blood, as isolated PBMCs, or as DNA extracted from either sample type. This clone was counted once. Which antigen it targets is not known. No much larger clonotype is one base removed from it; base qualities were not supplied. The source is a human donor in a cohort sampled during active COVID-19. The material sequenced was peripheral blood.

The DNA reads TGTGCCAGCAGCTTCCAGGGGAAGAACACTGAAGCTTTCTTT. Its protein reads: CASSFQGKNTEAFF. The chain links TRBV7-2 with TRBJ1-1; the best D guess is TRBD1, with 6 bases matching. V is clipped by 3 bases and J by 1 base, and the sequence between their germline boundaries is 9 bases long. From a lookup of the germline V gene, CDR1 and CDR2 are SGHTA and FQGNSA. The CDR3 covers 14 residues, taking in both the cysteine and the phenylalanine. Just the 42-base CDR3 DNA is kept, in frame starting at base 1.